The 17 T cell receptor beta chains presented below share a single source sample, sequenced in a study of shared clonotypes between healthy human individuals. Assay used: immunoSEQ multiplex PCR; TCRdb lists only in-frame clones, some missing. Of 850,000 to 1,100,000 clones listed, approximately 77% were seen once; the top ten hold over 0.8%. The sample comprised memory CD4+ T cells from PBMCs. Documented subset: CD45RA-negative fraction. Receptors originate from a man aged 18 to 35 in good health. Some clones in this sample may be carry-over from other donors' samples.

The rearrangement uses TRBV6-5 and TRBJ2-1; a possible D gene is TRBD1 (6 bases). Trimming took 6 bases from V and 0 from J, leaving 12 bases between them. Germline values: CDR1 MNHEY, CDR2 SVGAGI. The CDR3 is made up of 15 amino acids. CDR3 DNA: TGTGCCAGCAGCCTACAGGGCAGCTCCTACAATGAGCAGTTCTTC. Its protein product is CASSLQGSSYNEQFF.

The rearrangement links TRBV5-4 to TRBJ2-1; D is perhaps TRBD2 (5 bases). Germline-derived CDR1 and CDR2 are SGHNT and YYREEE (reference sequence). The CDR3 has 16 residues. Trimming pared 4 bases from V and 4 bases from J, leaving 18 bases between. CDR3 DNA sequence: TGTGCCAGCAGCATGGGGAGCCTCTTTGGTTACAATGAGCAGTTCTTC. It codes for CASSMGSLFGYNEQFF.

V and J are TRBV27 and TRBJ2-1; 8 nucleotides line up with TRBD1. Germline loops: CDR1 MNHEY, CDR2 SMNVEV (reference sequence). This CDR3 is built from 18 residues. With V trimmed by 6 bases and J by 1 base, 14 bases remained unmatched. The DNA for the CDR3 is TGTGCCAGCAGATCTATTCTACACAGGGGGTTTTCCTACAATGAGCAGTTCTTC. This translates into CASRSILHRGFSYNEQFF.

This chain connects TRBV28 to TRBJ1-2, with D unclear. The V and J ends lost 2 bases and 4 bases respectively, with 11 bases between them. The CDR3 consists of 14 residues. The germline CDR1 and CDR2 sequences are MDHEN and SYDVKM. The CDR3 reads CASSLAPLVYGYTF. CDR3 sequence (DNA): TGTGCCAGCAGTTTAGCCCCGCTCGTCTATGGCTACACCTTC.

The CDR3 region is CASSYLRSGLDYNEQFF. CDR3 bases: TGCGCCAGCAGCTACCTAAGGTCGGGACTGGACTACAATGAGCAGTTCTTC. The chain couples TRBV5-1 to TRBJ2-1, with D perhaps TRBD2 (6 bases). The CDR3 totals 17 residues. The germline gives CDR1 SGHRS, CDR2 YFSETQ. Trimming removed 3 bases from V and 3 bases from J, with 19 bases in between.

This rearrangement joins TRBV6-1 to TRBJ2-3; 8 nucleotides agree with TRBD1. Germline V gene sequence: CDR1 MNHNS, CDR2 SASEGT. This CDR3 region has 14 residues. J lost 4 bases, V lost 5 bases, and 5 bases had no gene match. CDR3 DNA sequence: TGTGCCAGCAGTAAGGACAGGGTGGCAGATACGCAGTATTTT. Encoded protein: CASSKDRVADTQYF.

The genes are TRBV9 and TRBJ2-2; D is uncertain. The CDR3 is 17 amino acids. Germline V gene sequence: CDR1 SGDLS, CDR2 YYNGEE. Trimming left V 1 base short and J 1 base short, with 14 bases between. The CDR3 region has the DNA TGTGCCAGCAGCGTACTAGTGTCGGTGGAGAACACCGGGGAGCTGTTTTTT. Amino acids: CASSVLVSVENTGELFF.

Remarks on this clone: The identical CDR3 is also encoded by other nucleotide sequences in the sample. CDR3 sequence reads: CASSLGLAGGEQFF. The CDR3 DNA sequence: TGTGCCAGCAGCTTGGGACTAGCGGGAGGTGAGCAGTTCTTC. This chain uses TRBV28 with TRBJ2-1; 15 bases line up with TRBD2. The CDR3 is 14 amino acids. The V gene end was trimmed by 6 bases and the J gene end by 9 bases; junction bases not matched to a gene: 3. Germline V gene data show CDR1 as MDHEN and CDR2 as SYDVKM.

The chain uses TRBV28 and TRBJ1-3; D possibly corresponds to TRBD1 (5 bases). CDR3 length: 13 amino acids. V gave up 8 bases and J gave up 1 base, with 9 bases separating them. Germline V CDR1 and CDR2: MDHEN, SYDVKM. CDR3 residues: CASGGMSGNTIYF. CDR3 nucleotides: TGTGCCAGCGGGGGTATGTCTGGAAACACCATATATTTT.

The chain recombines TRBV25-1 with TRBJ1-2, with D possibly being TRBD1 (6 bases). V lost 3 bases, J lost 8 bases, and 16 bases lay in between. The CDR3 covers 14 residues. Germline V gene data show CDR1 as MGHDK and CDR2 as SYGVNS. The CDR3, as DNA: TGTGCCAGCAGTGAGTATACAGGGAATGGCGGCTACACCTTC. Protein product: CASSEYTGNGGYTF.

This clone was seen once. The V and J genes are TRBV14 and TRBJ2-5; D is perhaps TRBD2 (5 bases). V lost 2 bases and J 5 bases, leaving 12 bases between the germline ends. Germline assignment: CDR1 SGHDN and CDR2 FVKESK. This CDR3 is built from 14 residues. The CDR3 nucleotides are TGTGCCAGCAGCCAATCCGGGCGGGCGGAGACCCAGTACTTC. Its protein is CASSQSGRAETQYF.

The chain combines TRBV7-2 with TRBJ2-7; D possibly corresponds to TRBD1 (5 bases). The CDR3 has 15 residues. From germline, CDR1 is SGHTA and CDR2 FQGNSA. Between the trimmed V and J ends, which lost 5 bases and 2 bases, there was a span of 16 bases. DNA for the CDR3: TGTGCCAGCAGCCCCAGACAGCTACTCACCTACGAGCAGTACTTC. Its protein is CASSPRQLLTYEQYF. Drawing the rest from reference TRBV7-2 and TRBJ2-7, the complete variable domain is GAGVSQSPSNKVTEKGKDVELRCDPISGHTALYWYRQSLGQGLEFLIYFQGNSAPDKSGLPSDRFSAERTGGSVSTLTIQRTQQEDSAVYLCASSPRQLLTYEQYFGPGTRLTVT.

This clone has a handful of counts. The gene calls are TRBV11-2 and TRBJ1-1; D is undetermined. Germline CDR1 reads SGHAT; CDR2 reads FQNNGV. The CDR3 totals 14 residues. V was clipped by 1 base and J by 8 bases, with 14 bases between them. As DNA, the CDR3 is TGTGCCAGCAGCTTAGGACGGGCGATGTCGGAAGCTTTCTTT. Encoded protein: CASSLGRAMSEAFF. Combining the CDR3 with reference TRBV11-2 and TRBJ1-1 gives the whole variable domain EAGVAQSPRYKIIEKRQSVAFWCNPISGHATLYWYQQILGQGPKLLIQFQNNGVVDDSQLPKDRFSAERLKGVDSTLKIQPAKLEDSAVYLCASSLGRAMSEAFFGQGTRLTVV.

This clone has more than one count but fewer than ten. The rearrangement joins TRBV5-6 to TRBJ1-5; TRBD1 matches 7 bases. The CDR3 has 15 residues. J gave up 0 bases and V 3 bases, and 3 bases lay outside the gene matches. The germline V gene encodes CDR1 SGHDT and CDR2 YYEEEE. CDR3 sequence (DNA): TGTGCCAGCAGCTGGGGACAGTATAGCAATCAGCCCCAGCATTTT. This sequence encodes CASSWGQYSNQPQHF. The full variable domain, completed using reference TRBV5-6 and TRBJ1-5, is DAGVTQSPTHLIKTRGQQVTLRCSPKSGHDTVSWYQQALGQGPQFIFQYYEEEERQRGNFPDRFSGHQFPNYSSELNVNALLLGDSALYLCASSWGQYSNQPQHFGDGTRLSIL.

This clone was recorded once. The V call is TRBV4-1, the J call TRBJ2-7; weak D call: TRBD1 (5 bases). The CDR3 length is 14 residues. CDR1 is MGHRA, CDR2 YSYEKL, per germline. V was shortened by 4 bases and J by 8 bases, with 18 bases between the two germline ends. The chain's CDR3 is CASSPAGREGQQYF. The CDR3 nucleotides are TGCGCCAGCAGCCCGGCAGGCAGGGAAGGGCAGCAGTACTTC.

The rearrangement joins TRBV2 to TRBJ1-1; D unresolved. The CDR3 is made up of 13 amino acids. V lost 7 bases and J lost 10, with 19 bases in between. Germline V gene lookup returns CDR1 SNHLY and CDR2 FYNNEI. The DNA for the CDR3 is TGTGCCAGCACCGCCGGGTCCTCAGTGGGAGCTTTCTTT. Translation gives CASTAGSSVGAFF.

The CDR3 DNA is TGTGCCAGCTCACCATCCGTGGGCGGTGGGGAGACCCAGTACTTC. Translation gives CASSPSVGGGETQYF. The V call is TRBV18, the J call TRBJ2-5; no reliable D call. CDR1 is KGHSH and CDR2 is LQKENI in the germline V gene. Trimming removed 2 bases from V and 5 bases from J, with 15 bases in between. This CDR3 comprises 15 residues.